A single TCR beta chain is shown here with its context. Sequenced by immunoSEQ multiplex PCR; TCRdb stores in-frame clones only, minus some. The sample contains a few hundred thousand clones, roughly 85% of which appear only once. This sample was taken from a study of shared clonotypes between healthy human individuals. Sequencing used PBMCs. This sequence originates from a woman aged 40 to 50 in good health. Some clones in this sample may be carry-over from other donors' samples.

CDR3 sequence: CASIQRGTRLHGYTF. CDR3 nucleotide sequence: TGTGCCAGCATCCAAAGAGGGACAAGACTACATGGCTACACCTTC. The chain has TRBV6-1 and TRBJ1-2, with TRBD1 as a possible D gene (6 bases). V was pared by 7 bases and J by 6 bases, with 21 bases between. The length of the CDR3 is 15 residues. Germline V CDR1 and CDR2: MNHNS, SASEGT.